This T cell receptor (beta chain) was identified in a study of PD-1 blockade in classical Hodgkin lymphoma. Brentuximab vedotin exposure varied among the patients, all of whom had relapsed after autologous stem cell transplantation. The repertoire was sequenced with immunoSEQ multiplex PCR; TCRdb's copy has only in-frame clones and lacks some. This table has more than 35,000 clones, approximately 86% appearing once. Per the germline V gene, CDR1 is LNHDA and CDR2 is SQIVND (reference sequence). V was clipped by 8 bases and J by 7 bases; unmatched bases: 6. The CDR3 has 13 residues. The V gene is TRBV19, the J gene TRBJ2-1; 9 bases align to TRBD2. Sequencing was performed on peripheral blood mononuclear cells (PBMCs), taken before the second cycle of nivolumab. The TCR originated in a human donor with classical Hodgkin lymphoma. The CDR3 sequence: CASLAGRLNEQFF. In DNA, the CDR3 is TGTGCCAGTCTAGCGGGAAGATTGAATGAGCAGTTCTTC.